This T cell receptor beta chain stems from a study of blood T cell repertoires in COVID-19. Original processing methods: Researchers report that nucleated cell counts were estimated from reference gene primer amplification. Assay used: immunoSEQ multiplex PCR; TCRdb lists only in-frame clones, some missing. V, J and clone size reflect that table, while D and trimming were determined from the DNA. Counted here are about 210,000 clones, 80% to 85% occurring once; the ten biggest clones make up about 9.8%. Participants came from roughly 24 US areas, aged roughly 18 to 95 years. Participant-given clinical history determined each cohort assignment. Trimming left V 0 bases short and J 6 bases short, with 12 bases between. The CDR3 length is 16 residues. In germline, CDR1 is ENHRY, CDR2 SYGVKD.

Sequenced sample: PBMCs or T cells enriched from blood (not recorded which). V gene TRBV10-3 combines with J gene TRBJ1-6, with unresolved D. This TCR derives from a woman aged 45 to 65 with acute COVID-19. The CDR3, as DNA: TGTGCCATCAGTGAGTCGGTCCCTTACAGTAATTCACCCCTCCACTTT. Translating it yields CAISESVPYSNSPLHF.